What follows are 5 T cell receptor beta chains derived from one specimen sequenced in a study of blood T cells in healthy people across ages. The use of a sample-barcoded 5' primer and a J-beta primer mix characterized a second PCR of roughly 7 to 11 cycles. Via MiXCR, TCRdb re-called the 5' RACE reads, giving one row per CDR3 protein. The table includes fewer than 950,000 distinct CDR3 sequences, approximately 55% detected once. Material: blood. These receptors were collected from an elderly man in good health.

This chain joins TRBV3-1 and TRBJ2-5, with 11 bases identical to TRBD1. The DNA end lines up better with TRBJ2-7; the J call may be wrong. Germline V gene lookup returns CDR1 LGHDT and CDR2 YNNKEL (reference sequence). CDR3 length: 15 amino acids. DNA of the CDR3: TGTGCCAGCAGCCAAGGAGGGACAGGGGGGTACGAGCAGTACTTC. As protein: CASSQGGTGGYEQYF.

The chain combines TRBV6-1 with TRBJ2-4; 9 nucleotides match TRBD1. The assigned J gene may be wrong: the sequence end matches TRBJ2-7 better. This CDR3 is 14 amino acids long. Germline V gene sequence: CDR1 MNHNS, CDR2 SASEGT. CDR3 sequence reads: CASSNGQGSYEQYF. The CDR3, as DNA: TGTGCCAGCAGTAACGGACAGGGGAGCTACGAGCAGTACTTC.

CDR3: CSGWREGNEQYF. Here the CDR3 DNA reads TGCAGCGGGTGGCGGGAGGGTAACGAGCAGTACTTC. This sequence joins TRBV29-1 and TRBJ2-7, with 9 bases lining up with TRBD2. In germline, CDR1 is SQVTM, CDR2 ANQGSEA. The CDR3 is 12 residues long. V shed 7 bases, J shed 5 bases, and the junction held 6 bases outside the gene matches.

The chain uses TRBV3-1 and TRBJ2-1; 8 bases are shared with TRBD1. Germline CDR1 reads LGHDT; CDR2 reads YNNKEL (reference sequence). Losses at the gene ends were 0 bases for V and 12 bases for J; bases not matched to a gene: 10. The CDR3 covers 15 residues. In nucleotides, the CDR3 is TGTGCCAGCAGCCAAGATCTGGTCAGGGGGCAAGGGCAGTTCTTC. It translates to CASSQDLVRGQGQFF.

The V gene is TRBV7-6, the J gene TRBJ2-3, with TRBD2 matching over 8 bases. Unmatched junction bases numbered 24, after V lost 5 bases and J lost 14 bases. This CDR3 contains 17 residues. CDR1 and CDR2 from the germline V gene are SGHVS and FNYEAQ. CDR3 bases: TGTGCCAGCAGCGAAACTACTAGCGGTTTGTGGCACAGAGACGCGTATTTT. Translation: CASSETTSGLWHRDAYF. The whole variable domain, remainder taken from reference TRBV7-6 and TRBJ2-3, is GAGVSQSPRYKVTKRGQDVALRCDPISGHVSLYWYRQALGQGPEFLTYFNYEAQQDKSGLPNDRFSAERPEGSISTLTIQRTEQRDSAMYRCASSETTSGLWHRDAYFGPGTRLTVL.